One and the same sample provided the 11 T cell receptor beta chains below, sequenced in a study of blood T cell repertoires in COVID-19. Assay used: immunoSEQ multiplex PCR; TCRdb lists only in-frame clones, some missing. The sample yields 30,000 to 40,000 clones, about 90% seen once. The sequencing sample was made of peripheral blood. These receptor sequences come from a man aged 60 to 69 with active COVID-19.

The CDR3 DNA follows: TGTGCCTTCACGAGGGTCCGCGACGAGCAGTACTTC. It translates to CAFTRVRDEQYF. The chain uses TRBV30 and TRBJ2-7; D perhaps matches TRBD2 (5 bases). V lost 7 bases and J lost 5, with 15 bases in between. Germline V lookup: CDR1 GTSNPN, CDR2 SVGIG (reference sequence). This CDR3 spans 12 amino acids.

The chain has TRBV28 and TRBJ2-1, with TRBD2 identical over 8 bases. The V gene end was trimmed by 3 bases and the J gene end by 4 bases; junction bases not matched to a gene: 2. There are 14 residues in the CDR3. The V gene's germline CDR1 is MDHEN and CDR2 SYDVKM. CDR3 sequence: CASSFSGTYNEQFF. CDR3 sequence (DNA): TGTGCCAGCAGTTTTAGCGGGACTTACAATGAGCAGTTCTTC.

This clone has just one count. The chain couples TRBV18 to TRBJ1-4, with 7 bases lining up with TRBD1. The CDR3 has 16 amino acids. The V gene's germline CDR1 is KGHSH and CDR2 LQKENI. The V segment lost 2 bases and the J segment 3 bases; nucleotides outside the gene matches: 6. In DNA, the CDR3 is TGTGCCAGCTCACCAGAGGGGGCGCTGGCTAATGAAAAACTGTTTTTT. Amino acids: CASSPEGALANEKLFF.

The gene calls are TRBV19 and TRBJ1-1; 8 nucleotides line up with TRBD1. V trimming: 7 bases; J trimming: 2 bases; junction bases outside the gene matches: 3. CDR3 length: 13 amino acids. Germline CDR1 and CDR2: LNHDA and SQIVND (reference sequence). CDR3 DNA sequence: TGTGCCAGTAACTCAGGGGGCAACACTGAAGCTTTCTTT. It codes for CASNSGGNTEAFF.

The chain joins TRBV7-8 to TRBJ2-7, with 8 bases fitting TRBD1. The V gene end was trimmed by 6 bases and the J gene end by 6 bases; junction bases not matched to a gene: 4. The germline V gene has CDR1 SGHVS and CDR2 FQNEAQ. There are 12 residues in the CDR3. The CDR3 DNA reads as TGTGCCAGCAGTTCAGGGGGCTTCGAGCAGTACTTC. This translates into CASSSGGFEQYF.

The chain combines TRBV10-3 with TRBJ2-1; 7 nucleotides align to TRBD1. In germline, CDR1 is ENHRY, CDR2 SYGVKD. The junction had 7 bases not matched to a gene; V was cut back by 2 bases and J by 6 bases. The CDR3 has 15 residues. The CDR3, as DNA: TGTGCCATCAGTGAGCGAGGGGCAGGGGGCAATGAGCAGTTCTTC. Amino acids: CAISERGAGGNEQFF.

V and J are TRBV28 and TRBJ2-1, with 8 bases lining up with TRBD2. The V segment lost 3 bases and the J segment 8 bases; nucleotides outside the gene matches: 12. Germline CDR1 is MDHEN and CDR2 is SYDVKM. CDR3 length: 16 amino acids. CDR3 DNA sequence: TGTGCCAGCAGTTTGACCCGCGGAGCGGGAGCTGATGAGCAGTTCTTC. This sequence encodes CASSLTRGAGADEQFF.

The rearrangement links TRBV5-1 to TRBJ2-1; TRBD1 is a possible D gene (6 bases). The germline CDR1 and CDR2 sequences are SGHRS and YFSETQ. There are 14 residues in the CDR3. The V end was cut by 2 bases, the J end by 5 bases, with 11 bases between. The CDR3 loop is CASSLQTGNNEQFF. CDR3 nucleotides: TGCGCCAGCAGCTTACAGACAGGTAACAATGAGCAGTTCTTC. Combining the CDR3 with reference TRBV5-1 and TRBJ2-1 gives the whole variable domain KAGVTQTPRYLIKTRGQQVTLSCSPISGHRSVSWYQQTPGQGLQFLFEYFSETQRNKGNFPGRFSGRQFSNSRSEMNVSTLELGDSALYLCASSLQTGNNEQFFGPGTRLTVL.

The chain uses TRBV2 and TRBJ2-3; D is perhaps TRBD2 (5 bases). Germline V CDR1 and CDR2: SNHLY, FYNNEI. The CDR3 totals 16 residues. V lost 4 bases, J lost 4 bases, and 18 bases lay in between. The CDR3 bases are TGTGCCAGCAGTGCCGGCAGGCCCCACGGGGCAGATACGCAGTATTTT. Translated, it gives CASSAGRPHGADTQYF.

The rearrangement joins TRBV5-1 to TRBJ2-7; 9 bases are a match to TRBD2. The CDR3 is made up of 16 amino acids. Germline CDR1 is SGHRS and CDR2 is YFSETQ. V shed 4 bases, J shed 3 bases, and the junction held 11 bases outside the gene matches. CDR3: CASSAPLAGKNYEQYF. CDR3 in DNA: TGCGCCAGCAGCGCACCTCTAGCGGGAAAAAACTACGAGCAGTACTTC.

J is TRBJ2-3 and V is TRBV7-9; no firm D call. Germline V lookup: CDR1 SEHNR, CDR2 FQNEAQ (reference sequence). The CDR3 is made up of 13 amino acids. Trimming cost V 5 bases and J 4 bases, with 10 bases left between them. CDR3 sequence reads: CASSASGPDTQYF. The CDR3 DNA reads TGTGCCAGCAGCGCAAGTGGGCCAGATACGCAGTATTTT. The whole variable domain, remainder taken from reference TRBV7-9 and TRBJ2-3, is DTGVSQNPRHKITKRGQNVTFRCDPISEHNRLYWYRQTLGQGPEFLTYFQNEAQLEKSRLLSDRFSAERPKGSFSTLEIQRTEQGDSAMYLCASSASGPDTQYFGPGTRLTVL.